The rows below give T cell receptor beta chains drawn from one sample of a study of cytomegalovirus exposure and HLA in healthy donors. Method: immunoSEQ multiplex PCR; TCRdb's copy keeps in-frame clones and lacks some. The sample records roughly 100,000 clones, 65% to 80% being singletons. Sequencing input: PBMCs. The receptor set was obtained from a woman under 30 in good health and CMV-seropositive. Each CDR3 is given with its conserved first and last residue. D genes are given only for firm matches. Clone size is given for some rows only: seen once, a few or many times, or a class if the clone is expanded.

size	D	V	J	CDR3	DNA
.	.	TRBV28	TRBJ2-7	CASRQDSYEQYF	TGTGCCAGCCGACAGGACTCCTACGAGCAGTACTTC
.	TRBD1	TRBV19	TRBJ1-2	CASSRQGRQPYGYTF	TGTGCCAGTAGTAGACAGGGGCGCCAGCCCTATGGCTACACCTTC
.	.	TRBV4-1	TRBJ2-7	CASSQDDQGPEQYF	TGCGCCAGCAGCCAAGATGATCAGGGGCCCGAGCAGTACTTC
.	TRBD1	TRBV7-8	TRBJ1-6	CASSPGQGVFSSPLHF	TGTGCCAGCAGCCCCGGACAGGGGGTTTTTAGTTCACCCCTCCACTTT
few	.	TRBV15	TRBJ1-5	CATSPYRQEPWPQHF	TGTGCCACCAGCCCATACAGACAGGAACCATGGCCCCAGCATTTT
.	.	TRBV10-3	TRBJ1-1	CAISKTRDTHTEAFF	TGTGCCATCAGTAAGACCCGGGACACCCACACTGAAGCTTTCTTT
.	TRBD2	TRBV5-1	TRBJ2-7	CASSLREGGSEQYF	TGCGCCAGCAGCTTGCGGGAGGGAGGTAGCGAGCAGTACTTC
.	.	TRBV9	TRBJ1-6	CASSTHQNSPLHF	TGTGCCAGCAGCACCCATCAGAATTCACCCCTCCACTTT
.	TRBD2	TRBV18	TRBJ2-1	CASSQGTSGSGLPEQFF	TGTGCCAGCTCACAAGGGACTAGCGGGAGTGGTTTGCCTGAGCAGTTCTTC
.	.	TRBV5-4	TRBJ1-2	CASSLAGGALGGYTF	TGTGCCAGCAGCTTGGCCGGAGGGGCATTAGGTGGCTACACCTTC
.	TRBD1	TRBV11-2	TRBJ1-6	CASSQTGKKSPLHF	TGTGCCAGCAGCCAGACAGGGAAAAAGTCACCCCTCCACTTT
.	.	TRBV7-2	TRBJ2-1	CASSLRLEGYNEQFF	TGTGCCAGCAGCCTCCGACTAGAGGGTTACAATGAGCAGTTCTTC
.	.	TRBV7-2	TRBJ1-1	CASSLYFEAFF	TGTGCCAGCAGCTTATATTTTGAAGCTTTCTTT
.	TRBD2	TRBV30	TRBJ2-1	CAWRRTSEHNEQFF	TGTGCCTGGAGAAGGACTAGCGAGCACAATGAGCAGTTCTTC
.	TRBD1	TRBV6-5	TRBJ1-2	CASSIEQGSYGYTF	TGTGCCAGCAGCATTGAACAGGGGAGCTATGGCTACACCTTC
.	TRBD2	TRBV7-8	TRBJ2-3	CASSPRLAGRTDTQYF	TGTGCCAGCAGCCCGCGACTAGCGGGGCGCACAGATACGCAGTATTTT
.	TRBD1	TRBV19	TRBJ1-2	CASSFRDRDHGYTF	TGTGCCAGTAGTTTCCGGGACAGGGACCATGGCTACACCTTC
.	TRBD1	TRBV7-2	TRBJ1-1	CASSLRRDRGLGAFF	TGTGCCAGCAGCTTAAGACGGGACAGGGGTTTAGGGGCTTTCTTT
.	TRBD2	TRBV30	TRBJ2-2	CAWSNYLAVGAAGELFF	TGTGCCTGGAGTAATTATCTAGCGGTTGGGGCGGCCGGGGAGCTGTTTTTT
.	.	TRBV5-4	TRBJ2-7	CASSLPGKGEQYF	TGTGCCAGCAGCTTGCCGGGGAAGGGCGAGCAGTACTTC
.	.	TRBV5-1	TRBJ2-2	CASHPETGELFF	TGCGCCAGCCACCCTGAGACCGGGGAGCTGTTTTTT
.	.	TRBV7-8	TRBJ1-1	CASSSYSPTGSGGEAFF	TGTGCCAGCAGCTCCTATTCGCCCACGGGATCGGGGGGTGAAGCTTTCTTT
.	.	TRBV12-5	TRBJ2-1	CASGLSAGRYNEQFF	TGTGCTAGTGGTTTGTCGGCAGGGAGGTACAATGAGCAGTTCTTC
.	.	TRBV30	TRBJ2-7	CAWSATSYEQYF	TGTGCCTGGAGTGCTACTTCCTACGAGCAGTACTTC
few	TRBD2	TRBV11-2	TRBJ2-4	CASSLDQRLAGYF	TGTGCCAGCAGCTTAGATCAAAGACTAGCGGGATACTTC
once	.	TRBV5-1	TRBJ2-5	CASSLVGGQETQYF	TGCGCCAGCAGCTTGGTCGGCGGGCAAGAGACCCAGTACTTC
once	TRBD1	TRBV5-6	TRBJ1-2	CASSLLRQGARYGYTF	TGTGCCAGCAGCCTGCTTAGACAGGGGGCGAGGTATGGCTACACCTTC
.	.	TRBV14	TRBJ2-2	CASSQDPLWRRTGELFF	TGTGCCAGCAGCCAAGATCCTTTGTGGAGAAGAACCGGGGAGCTGTTTTTT
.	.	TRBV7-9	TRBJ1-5	CASSLVQGHQHF	TGTGCCAGCAGCTTAGTACAGGGCCATCAACATTTT
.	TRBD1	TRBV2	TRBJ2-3	CARGGPDTQYF	TGTGCCAGAGGGGGCCCAGATACGCAGTATTTT
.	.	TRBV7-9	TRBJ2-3	CASSLISRVGDTQYF	TGTGCCAGCAGCTTGATTAGCAGGGTGGGAGATACGCAGTATTTT
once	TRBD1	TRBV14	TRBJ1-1	CASSRDRGPATEAFF	TGTGCCAGCAGCCGAGACAGGGGCCCAGCGACTGAAGCTTTCTTT
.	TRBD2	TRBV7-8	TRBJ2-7	CATTSGIAYEQYF	TGTGCCACCACTAGCGGGATCGCCTACGAGCAGTACTTC
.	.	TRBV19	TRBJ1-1	CASSIRLEAFF	TGTGCCAGTAGTATTCGACTAGAAGCTTTCTTT